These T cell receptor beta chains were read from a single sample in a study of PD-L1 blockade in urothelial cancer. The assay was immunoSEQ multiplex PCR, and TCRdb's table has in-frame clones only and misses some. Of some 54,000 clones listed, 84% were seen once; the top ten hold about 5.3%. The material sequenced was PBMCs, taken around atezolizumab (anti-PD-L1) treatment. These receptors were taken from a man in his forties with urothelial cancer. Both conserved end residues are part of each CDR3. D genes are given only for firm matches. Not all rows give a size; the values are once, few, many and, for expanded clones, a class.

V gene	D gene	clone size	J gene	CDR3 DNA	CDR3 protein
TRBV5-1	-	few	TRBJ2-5	TGCGCCAGCAGCTCTTCCGACGCGGAAGAGACCCAGTACTTC	CASSSSDAEETQYF
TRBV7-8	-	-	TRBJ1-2	TGTGCCAGCAGCGCAGGCAGGGTGGATGGCTACACCTTC	CASSAGRVDGYTF
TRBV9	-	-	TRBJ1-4	TGTGCCAGCATCGGGACTCTTAATGAAAAACTGTTTTTT	CASIGTLNEKLFF
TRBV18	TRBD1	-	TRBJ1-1	TGTGCCAGCTCAAATACGCCCGGACAGGAAGAAGCTTTCTTT	CASSNTPGQEEAFF
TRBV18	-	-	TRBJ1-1	TGTGCCAGCTCACCCGACAGCAACACTGAAGCTTTCTTT	CASSPDSNTEAFF
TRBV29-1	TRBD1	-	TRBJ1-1	TGCAGCGTACAGACAGGGAGCACTGAAGCTTTCTTT	CSVQTGSTEAFF
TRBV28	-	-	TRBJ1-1	TGTGCCAGCAGGTTAACAGGGCGGACTGAAGCTTTCTTT	CASRLTGRTEAFF
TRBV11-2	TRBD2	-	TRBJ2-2	TGTGCCAGCAGCTTAGCCGTTGGTAGCGGGACCACCGGGGAGCTGTTTTTT	CASSLAVGSGTTGELFF
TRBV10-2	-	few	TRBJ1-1	TGCGCCAGCAGATTCGGGGGGAACACTGAAGCTTTCTTT	CASRFGGNTEAFF
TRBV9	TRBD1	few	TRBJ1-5	TGTGCCAGCAGCGTAACGGGACAGAATCAGCCCCAGCATTTT	CASSVTGQNQPQHF
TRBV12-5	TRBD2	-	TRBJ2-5	TGTGCTAGTGGTTTGCCCCTACTTAGCGGGAGGGCAGAGACCCAGTACTTC	CASGLPLLSGRAETQYF
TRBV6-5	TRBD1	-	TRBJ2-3	TGTGCCAGCAGTTACTGGACAGGAGGCACAGATACGCAGTATTTT	CASSYWTGGTDTQYF
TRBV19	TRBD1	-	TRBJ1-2	TGTGCCAGTAGTATAACCGGGACAGGGAGGGACTATGGCTACACCTTC	CASSITGTGRDYGYTF
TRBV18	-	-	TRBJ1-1	TGTGCCAGCTCAGGACAGACGAACACTGAAGCTTTCTTT	CASSGQTNTEAFF
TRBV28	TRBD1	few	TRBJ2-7	TGTGCCATCATGGAGCGGACAGGGCGGAACGAGCAGTACTTC	CAIMERTGRNEQYF
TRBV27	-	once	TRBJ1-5	TGTGCCAGCAGTTTCGACAGAGTAAGCAATCAGCCCCAGCATTTT	CASSFDRVSNQPQHF
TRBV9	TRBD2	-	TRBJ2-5	TGTGCCAGCAGCGTAGGGGGAGCGGGGACTAGCGGGAGTGTAGAGACCCAGTACTTC	CASSVGGAGTSGSVETQYF
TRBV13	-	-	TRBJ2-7	TGTGCCAGCAGCTTAGGGACAGGCCTCAACGAGCAGTACTTC	CASSLGTGLNEQYF
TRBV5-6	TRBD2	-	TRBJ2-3	TGTGCCAGCAGCCACCGACTAGCGGGCGGCACAGATACGCAGTATTTT	CASSHRLAGGTDTQYF
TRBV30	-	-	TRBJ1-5	TGTGCCTGGAGTGAGATGCAGGATCAGCCCCAGCATTTT	CAWSEMQDQPQHF
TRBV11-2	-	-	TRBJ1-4	TGTGCCAGCAGCTCCTACAGGGTTGGTGAAAAACTGTTTTTT	CASSSYRVGEKLFF
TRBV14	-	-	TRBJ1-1	TGTGCCAGCAGTCCCTCTTGGGGCGTGAACACTGAAGCTTTCTTT	CASSPSWGVNTEAFF
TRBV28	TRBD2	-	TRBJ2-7	TGTGCCAGCAGTTTAGATGGACTAGCGGGAGCCTACGAGCAGTACTTC	CASSLDGLAGAYEQYF
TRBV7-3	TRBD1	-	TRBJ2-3	TGTGCCAGCAGCCATCCTGGACAGGGTCGGGTCACAGATACGCAGTATTTT	CASSHPGQGRVTDTQYF
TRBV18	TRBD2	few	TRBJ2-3	TGTGCCAGCTCACCAACTAGCGCGGGGGGAAGTGACACAGATACGCAGTATTTT	CASSPTSAGGSDTDTQYF
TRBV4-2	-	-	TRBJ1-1	TGTGCCAGCAGCCCCTTAAGACTAAACACTGAAGCTTTCTTT	CASSPLRLNTEAFF
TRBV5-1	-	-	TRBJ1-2	TGCGCCAGCAGCTCAGGGGATGGCTACACCTTC	CASSSGDGYTF
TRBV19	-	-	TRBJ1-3	TGTGCCAGTAGTATAGGGGCGTTTGGAAACACCATATATTTT	CASSIGAFGNTIYF
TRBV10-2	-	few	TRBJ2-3	TGCGCCAGCCAAGCGGGTCCGCAGTATTTT	CASQAGPQYF
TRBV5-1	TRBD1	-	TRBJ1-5	TGCGCCAGCAGCTTGGACAGGGGTGCAGGCCAGCCCCAGCATTTT	CASSLDRGAGQPQHF
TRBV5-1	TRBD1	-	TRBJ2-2	TGCGCCAGCAGCCGGACAGGGGTTTCCACCGGGGAGCTGTTTTTT	CASSRTGVSTGELFF
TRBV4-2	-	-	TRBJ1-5	TGTGCCAGCAGCCAAATCGCCGGGTTGGGCAATCAGCCCCAGCATTTT	CASSQIAGLGNQPQHF
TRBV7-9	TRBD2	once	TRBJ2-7	TGTGCCAGCAGCCCCTTGGTTCGACCGGGGGGAGAGCAGTACTTC	CASSPLVRPGGEQYF
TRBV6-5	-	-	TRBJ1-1	TGTGCCAGCAGACCCTCACAGGGCTCGACTGAAGCTTTCTTT	CASRPSQGSTEAFF
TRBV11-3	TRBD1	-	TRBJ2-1	TGTGCCAGCAGCATCCGACAGGGATCCTACAATGAGCAGTTCTTC	CASSIRQGSYNEQFF
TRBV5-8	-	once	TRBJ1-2	TGTGCCAGCAGCTCCCCTCTCAGGGCCTATGGCTACACCTTC	CASSSPLRAYGYTF
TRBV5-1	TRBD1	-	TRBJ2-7	TGCGCCAGCAGCGGACAGGGGGAAACGTACGAGCAGTACTTC	CASSGQGETYEQYF
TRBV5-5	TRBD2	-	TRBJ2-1	TGTGCCAGCAGCTCGGACCCTAGCGGCTCCTACAATGAGCAGTTCTTC	CASSSDPSGSYNEQFF
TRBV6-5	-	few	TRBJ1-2	TGTGCCAGCATCGGGTCAGCCTATGGCTACACCTTC	CASIGSAYGYTF
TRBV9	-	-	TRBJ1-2	TGTGCCAGCAGCGTAGATCCGGGGGGGAAGGGCTACACCTTC	CASSVDPGGKGYTF